This T cell receptor beta chain stems from a study of siplizumab effects on memory and regulatory T cells. TCRdb's copy holds only in-frame clones and misses some; the assay was immunoSEQ multiplex PCR. The sample contains around 65,000 clones, 70% to 80% of which appear only once. A few donor pairs also had unstimulated CD4+ and CD8+ naive and memory subsets sequenced. This CDR3 has 15 amino acids. The junction had 8 bases not matched to a gene; V was cut back by 5 bases and J by 4 bases. The germline gives CDR1 SGHTA, CDR2 FQGNSA. This sequence originates from a human donor in good health. Sequencing was done on a sample of memory CD4+ T cells sorted from blood. The chain has TRBV7-2 and TRBJ2-7; 10 bases are shared with TRBD1. The CDR3 DNA sequence: TGTGCCAGCAGCAAGCCCTTGGGACAGGGGTACGAGCAGTACTTC. Encoded protein: CASSKPLGQGYEQYF.